Following are 32 T cell receptor beta chains from one sample sequenced in a study of blood T cell repertoires in COVID-19. Sequencing used immunoSEQ multiplex PCR; TCRdb keeps in-frame clones, though not all of them. This sample carries 40,000 or so clones, about nine tenths of them seen once, and the ten largest clones take under 0.4%. The material sequenced was peripheral blood. These TCRs come from a human donor in a cohort sampled during active COVID-19.

The chain's CDR3 is CASSLVKEKLFF. The CDR3 region has the DNA TGTGCCAGCAGCTTAGTAAAGGAGAAACTGTTTTTT. V and J are TRBV7-8 and TRBJ1-4; D ambiguous. The V gene lost 1 base and the J gene lost 11 bases, with 8 bases spanning the gap. Per germline, CDR1 SGHVS and CDR2 FQNEAQ. The CDR3 extends over 12 amino acids.

The chain has TRBV4-3 and TRBJ1-6; 8 bases align to TRBD1. J was trimmed by 10 bases and V by 0 bases; bases with no gene match: 5. The V gene's germline CDR1 is LGHNA and CDR2 YSLEER. The CDR3 has 15 residues. The CDR3 loop is CASSQDGDRYSPLHF. CDR3 in DNA: TGCGCCAGCAGCCAAGACGGGGACAGGTACTCACCCCTCCACTTT.

The chain joins TRBV9 to TRBJ2-3, with 8 positions matching TRBD2. CDR1 SGDLS and CDR2 YYNGEE come from the germline V gene. The V segment lost 0 bases and the J segment 0 bases; nucleotides outside the gene matches: 3. This CDR3 comprises 16 residues. The chain's CDR3 is CASSVELAASTDTQYF. CDR3 coding DNA: TGTGCCAGCAGCGTAGAACTAGCGGCTAGCACAGATACGCAGTATTTT.

The rearrangement uses TRBV13 and TRBJ1-1, with D tentatively TRBD1 (6 bases). The germline CDR1 and CDR2 sequences are PRHDT and FYEKMQ (reference sequence). The ends were cut back, 4 bases at V and 5 bases at J, with 20 bases in the middle. CDR3 size: 16 residues. Here the CDR3 reads CASSSRTGFERTEAFF. CDR3 DNA sequence: TGTGCCAGCAGCTCACGTACAGGGTTTGAACGGACTGAAGCTTTCTTT.

The chain employs TRBV5-1 and TRBJ1-1; D remains ambiguous. V lost 0 bases, J lost 0 bases, and 9 bases lay in between. CDR3 size: 15 residues. Germline V CDR1 and CDR2: SGHRS, YFSETQ. The CDR3 nucleotides read TGCGCCAGCAGCTTGGGAGGTGTTATGAACACTGAAGCTTTCTTT. It encodes CASSLGGVMNTEAFF.

The chain combines TRBV11-2 with TRBJ2-7; TRBD1 is a possible D gene (5 bases). The V gene lost 3 bases and the J gene lost 0 bases, with 15 bases spanning the gap. Germline CDR1 is SGHAT and CDR2 is FQNNGV. There are 16 residues in the CDR3. This CDR3 is CASSLARYTGSYEQYF. As DNA, the CDR3 is TGTGCCAGCAGCTTGGCTAGATACACAGGCTCCTACGAGCAGTACTTC.

This clone was observed a handful of times. This chain joins TRBV6-2 or TRBV6-3 and TRBJ1-1, with TRBD1 as a possible D gene (5 bases). V lost 0 bases, J lost 5 bases, and 10 bases lay in between. Germline CDR1 MNHEY, CDR2 SVGEGT. The CDR3 consists of 14 residues. CDR3 residues: CASSYSKSGTEAFF. DNA for the CDR3: TGTGCCAGCAGTTACTCGAAATCAGGGACTGAAGCTTTCTTT.

The J gene is TRBJ1-2, the V gene TRBV7-2; D is uncertain. Germline V lookup: CDR1 SGHTA, CDR2 FQGNSA. Deletions cut 5 bases from V and 8 bases from J, with 15 bases between. There are 13 residues in the CDR3. The CDR3 DNA sequence: TGTGCCAGCAGCCCCCGTCCCGGGGAAGGCTACACCTTC. It codes for CASSPRPGEGYTF.

The rearrangement links TRBV11-2 to TRBJ1-1, with 7 bases matching TRBD1. V shed 6 bases, J shed 1 base, and the junction held 11 bases outside the gene matches. Germline CDR1 is SGHAT and CDR2 is FQNNGV. This CDR3 spans 16 amino acids. The CDR3 loop is CASRRGRGQTNTEAFF. CDR3 DNA sequence: TGTGCCAGCAGGCGAGGAAGGGGGCAAACGAACACTGAAGCTTTCTTT.

The rearrangement joins TRBV18 to TRBJ2-7, with D perhaps TRBD1 (6 bases). CDR1 is KGHSH and CDR2 is LQKENI in the germline V gene. CDR3 length: 13 residues. V gave up 0 bases and J gave up 6 bases, with 9 bases separating them. The CDR3 sequence: CASSPPMGAEQYF. The CDR3 DNA sequence: TGTGCCAGCTCACCACCAATGGGGGCCGAGCAGTACTTC.

V usage is TRBV2 and J usage is TRBJ1-3; the D gene is possibly TRBD1 (5 bases). V was clipped by 4 bases and J by 3 bases, with 13 bases between them. CDR1 and CDR2 (germline): SNHLY, FYNNEI. This CDR3 region has 15 residues. This CDR3 reads CASSAPGFGGNTIYF. In DNA, the CDR3 is TGTGCCAGCAGTGCCCCAGGGTTCGGTGGAAACACCATATATTTT.

This CDR3 reads CASSWTGPSSGANVLTF. Written as DNA, the CDR3 is TGTGCCAGCAGTTGGACAGGGCCGAGCTCTGGGGCCAACGTCCTGACTTTC. This rearrangement joins TRBV6-2 or TRBV6-3 to TRBJ2-6, with 8 bases lining up with TRBD1. Germline V lookup: CDR1 MNHEY, CDR2 SVGEGT. CDR3 size: 17 residues. Trimming removed 4 bases from V and 0 bases from J; junction bases left unmatched: 5.

This chain connects TRBV4-2 to TRBJ2-7; TRBD1 agrees at 8 bases. Germline V CDR1 and CDR2: LGHNA, YNFKEQ. The CDR3 spans 16 residues. Trimming removed 6 bases from V and 4 bases from J; junction bases left unmatched: 14. The CDR3: CASSPAPGGETYEQYF. The CDR3, as DNA: TGTGCCAGCAGTCCCGCCCCAGGGGGCGAGACTTACGAGCAGTACTTC.

The rearrangement uses TRBV6-5 and TRBJ2-1, with D unclear. The CDR3 length is 13 residues. Germline V gene lookup returns CDR1 MNHEY and CDR2 SVGAGI. V gave up 0 bases and J gave up 10 bases, with 10 bases separating them. The CDR3 DNA is TGTGCCAGCAGTTACTCGTTTGGCAACGAGCAGTTCTTC. This translates into CASSYSFGNEQFF.

The chain couples TRBV27 to TRBJ1-1, with D tentatively TRBD1 (5 bases). Germline V CDR1 and CDR2: MNHEY, SMNVEV (reference sequence). The CDR3 is 14 residues long. The ends were cut back, 5 bases at V and 4 bases at J, with 14 bases in the middle. The chain's CDR3 is CASSLYAGGTEAFF. The CDR3 DNA is TGTGCCAGCAGTCTCTACGCGGGGGGCACTGAAGCTTTCTTT.

This chain links TRBV4-3 with TRBJ1-2; no clear D. The V and J ends lost 1 base and 8 bases respectively, with 11 bases between them. The germline V gene encodes CDR1 LGHNA and CDR2 YSLEER. CDR3 length: 13 residues. The CDR3 region is CASSQGVTGGYTF. The CDR3 DNA reads TGCGCCAGCAGCCAAGGTGTGACGGGGGGCTACACCTTC.

The chain joins TRBV9 to TRBJ2-1; TRBD1 matches 9 bases. Germline CDR1 is SGDLS and CDR2 is YYNGEE. This CDR3 is 15 amino acids long. Losses at the gene ends were 4 bases for V and 5 bases for J; bases not matched to a gene: 7. CDR3 sequence reads: CASSPRTGVNNEQFF. CDR3 DNA: TGTGCCAGCAGCCCTCGGACAGGGGTAAACAATGAGCAGTTCTTC.

The sample holds one count of this clone. The chain uses TRBV10-3 and TRBJ1-2; no definite D call. Trimming shortened V by 10 bases and J by 1 base, and 10 bases separated the two germline ends. Germline values: CDR1 ENHRY, CDR2 SYGVKD. The CDR3 is 12 amino acids. The CDR3, as DNA: TGTGCCACCATGGAGTATAACTATGGCTACACCTTC. Translated, it gives CATMEYNYGYTF.

The chain recombines TRBV4-1 with TRBJ1-5; 8 positions match TRBD1. Trimming took 1 base from V and 3 from J; bases not matched to a gene: 5. CDR1 is MGHRA, CDR2 YSYEKL, per germline. The CDR3 loop spans 16 amino acids. The CDR3 nucleotides are TGCGCCAGCAGCCAAGGACAGGGGTCTTCCAATCAGCCCCAGCATTTT. Residues: CASSQGQGSSNQPQHF.

The chain employs TRBV4-2 and TRBJ1-6, with D possibly matching TRBD1 (6 bases). The length of the CDR3 is 16 residues. Germline loops: CDR1 LGHNA, CDR2 YNFKEQ. V was cut by 0 bases and J by 7 bases, with 13 bases left in between. CDR3 in DNA: TGTGCCAGCAGCCAAGAGAAGAGGGGGACGAATTCACCCCTCCACTTT. Its protein is CASSQEKRGTNSPLHF.

V usage is TRBV2 and J usage is TRBJ1-2, with D possibly matching TRBD1 (5 bases). Germline loops: CDR1 SNHLY, CDR2 FYNNEI. V was clipped by 6 bases and J by 8 bases, with 16 bases between them. CDR3 length: 13 residues. DNA for the CDR3: TGTGCCAGCAGATCCCTTGCGGGGGGAGGCTACACCTTC. Protein product: CASRSLAGGGYTF.

V usage is TRBV11-2 and J usage is TRBJ1-3; 8 bases are shared with TRBD1. V shed 3 bases, J shed 0 bases, and the junction held 4 bases outside the gene matches. Looked up from germline, CDR1 is SGHAT and CDR2 is FQNNGV. The CDR3 consists of 16 residues. In DNA form, the CDR3 reads TGTGCCAGCAGCTTCGGGACAGGACACTCTGGAAACACCATATATTTT. The encoded protein is CASSFGTGHSGNTIYF.

The genes are TRBV4-3 and TRBJ2-7; D call uncertain. Looked up from germline, CDR1 is LGHNA and CDR2 is YSLEER. CDR3 size: 15 residues. Trimming cost V 0 bases and J 0 bases, with 9 bases left between them. The CDR3 sequence is CASSQDDRSSYEQYF. The CDR3 DNA sequence: TGCGCCAGCAGCCAAGATGACCGGAGCTCCTACGAGCAGTACTTC.

J is TRBJ1-1 and V is TRBV2; 10 positions match TRBD1. Germline CDR1 SNHLY, CDR2 FYNNEI. After removal of 6 bases from V and 5 bases from J, the junction contained 6 bases not matched to a gene. The CDR3 spans 14 residues. CDR3 DNA: TGTGCCAGCAGCCTGGGACAGGGGATAACTGAAGCTTTCTTT. Encoded protein: CASSLGQGITEAFF.

The rearrangement joins TRBV7-2 to TRBJ1-1; TRBD1 might be the D (6 bases). Germline loops: CDR1 SGHTA, CDR2 FQGNSA. Trimming took 2 bases from V and 6 from J, leaving 13 bases between them. The CDR3 is 14 residues long. The CDR3 loop is CASSLRTVFAEAFF. The CDR3 DNA is TGTGCCAGCAGCTTACGGACAGTTTTCGCTGAAGCTTTCTTT.

V usage is TRBV19 and J usage is TRBJ1-4; 10 bases are a match to TRBD1. CDR3 length equals 14 residues. V shed 4 bases and J 7 bases; nucleotides not matched to a gene: 3. Germline loops: CDR1 LNHDA, CDR2 SQIVND (reference sequence). The CDR3 nucleotides read TGTGCCAGTAGTACGACAGGGGGCGGTGAAAAACTGTTTTTT. Protein: CASSTTGGGEKLFF.

In nucleotides, the CDR3 is TGTGCCAGCACCGTCGCGGCCCTAGCCGGCTACGAGCAGTACTTC. The encoded protein is CASTVAALAGYEQYF. This chain connects TRBV6-6 to TRBJ2-7; a possible D gene is TRBD2 (5 bases). Germline loops: CDR1 MNHNY, CDR2 SVGAGI (reference sequence). Trimming shortened V by 7 bases and J by 3 bases, and 19 bases separated the two germline ends. This CDR3 spans 15 amino acids.

The chain recombines TRBV6-5 with TRBJ1-1; 8 positions agree with TRBD1. This CDR3 is built from 15 residues. CDR1 and CDR2 from the germline V gene are MNHEY and SVGAGI. V lost 6 bases, J lost 4 bases, and 10 bases stayed unmatched. CDR3 protein: CASSSSTGEGTEAFF. For the CDR3, the DNA is TGTGCCAGCAGCAGTTCGACAGGGGAGGGCACTGAAGCTTTCTTT.

This chain connects TRBV6-5 to TRBJ1-2; weak D call: TRBD1 (6 bases). The germline V and J ends were trimmed by 7 bases and 8 bases, with 23 bases remaining between them. The V gene's germline CDR1 is MNHEY and CDR2 SVGAGI. This CDR3 is 15 amino acids long. CDR3 sequence (DNA): TGTGCCAGCAATTCCGGGGGGCCCATTTCTCAAGGCTACACCTTC. Translated, it gives CASNSGGPISQGYTF.

V and J are TRBV10-2 and TRBJ1-6; D possibly corresponds to TRBD1 (6 bases). This CDR3 comprises 13 residues. Trimming cost V 8 bases and J 10 bases, with 15 bases left between them. Germline V gene data show CDR1 as WSHSY and CDR2 as SAAADI. The CDR3 reads CASSPTGKSPLHF. The CDR3 DNA follows: TGCGCCAGCTCTCCGACAGGAAAGTCACCCCTCCACTTT.

The chain uses TRBV25-1 and TRBJ1-1; D is unclear. In germline, CDR1 is MGHDK, CDR2 SYGVNS. V gave up 7 bases and J gave up 8 bases, with 17 bases separating them. This CDR3 is built from 13 residues. The CDR3 sequence: CASKDSGSVEAFF. CDR3 coding DNA: TGTGCCAGCAAAGACTCGGGGTCGGTAGAAGCTTTCTTT.

The chain joins TRBV5-4 to TRBJ2-3, with 9 nucleotides matching TRBD1. Germline trimming cut 4 bases from V and 4 bases from J; bases unmatched to any gene: 7. The length of the CDR3 is 15 residues. Germline V CDR1 and CDR2: SGHNT, YYREEE (reference sequence). The chain's CDR3 is CASSVRDRVSDTQYF. As DNA, the CDR3 is TGTGCCAGCAGCGTCCGGGACAGGGTCTCAGATACGCAGTATTTT.